The 21 T cell receptor beta chains below all came from one sample that was sequenced in a study of identical twins. TCRdb used MiXCR to reprocess the 5' RACE reads, holding one entry per CDR3 protein. The table has some 590,000 distinct CDR3 sequences, nearly 10% seen once. The sample was also linked to a second study, of yellow fever vaccine responses in identical twins.

The specimen was PBMCs. These receptors were obtained from a woman under 30 in good health.

There are many counts of this clonotype. This sequence joins TRBV20-1 and TRBJ2-7; possibly TRBD1 for D (6 bases). This CDR3 has 12 amino acids. Germline CDR1 is DFQATT and CDR2 is SNEGSKA (reference sequence). The V and J ends lost 3 bases and 7 bases respectively, with 13 bases between them. CDR3 protein: CSARAGAREQYF. The CDR3 DNA is TGCAGTGCTAGGGCAGGGGCGCGGGAGCAGTACTTC.

This chain uses TRBV20-1 with TRBJ2-2, with D tentatively TRBD1 or TRBD2 (6 bases each). CDR1 and CDR2 from the germline V gene are DFQATT and SNEGSKA (reference sequence). Trimming cost V 1 base and J 0 bases, with 12 bases left between them. The length of the CDR3 is 16 residues. The CDR3 DNA reads TGCAGTGCTAGAGTTGGGGGGCCCGCGAACACCGGGGAGCTGTTTTTT. Its protein is CSARVGGPANTGELFF.

This clonotype has just a few counts. This chain joins TRBV28 and TRBJ2-5; D call uncertain. Per the germline V gene, CDR1 is MDHEN and CDR2 is SYDVKM. V lost 3 bases and J lost 3, with 8 bases in between. This CDR3 is 13 amino acids long. Here the CDR3 reads CASSFPQKETQYF. The CDR3 DNA reads as TGTGCCAGCAGTTTCCCTCAGAAAGAGACCCAGTACTTC.

J is TRBJ2-1 and V is TRBV29-1; TRBD2 aligns across 8 bases. Germline CDR1 reads SQVTM; CDR2 reads ANQGSEA. CDR3 size: 14 residues. The V and J ends lost 6 bases and 4 bases, in that order; junction bases with no gene match: 8. The CDR3 loop is CSVALAGKYNEQFF. The CDR3 nucleotides read TGCAGCGTGGCCTTAGCGGGAAAATACAATGAGCAGTTCTTC.

The chain employs TRBV11-2 and TRBJ2-6, with D hard to call. The CDR3 runs 17 residues. Germline CDR1 and CDR2: SGHAT and FQNNGV. The V gene lost 1 base and the J gene lost 0 bases, with 10 bases spanning the gap. The CDR3 here is CASSLVGASSGANVLTF. The CDR3 DNA reads as TGTGCCAGCAGCTTAGTCGGTGCTAGCTCTGGGGCCAACGTCCTGACTTTC.

This clonotype was picked up many times. This chain uses TRBV10-2 with TRBJ2-4; D is unclear. CDR1 WSHSY and CDR2 SAAADI come from the germline V gene. The CDR3 loop spans 15 amino acids. The V end was cut by 4 bases, the J end by 0 bases, with 10 bases between. CDR3 sequence reads: CASSVAELAKNIQYF. As DNA, the CDR3 is TGCGCCAGCAGTGTTGCGGAGTTAGCCAAAAACATTCAGTACTTC.

The genes are TRBV10-3 and TRBJ2-7; 10 nucleotides match TRBD1. TRBJ2-1 explains the end of the DNA better; the J call may be wrong. The CDR3 length is 13 residues. The V gene's germline CDR1 is ENHRY and CDR2 SYGVKD. The CDR3 loop reads CAIRGQGNDEQFF. For the CDR3, the DNA is TGTGCCATCAGGGGACAGGGGAACGACGAGCAGTTCTTC.

This clonotype was detected many times. The V call is TRBV5-6, the J call TRBJ1-1, with 7 bases identical to TRBD1. Germline CDR1 and CDR2: SGHDT and YYEEEE. This CDR3 spans 14 amino acids. Unmatched junction bases numbered 5, after V lost 3 bases and J lost 3 bases. In DNA, the CDR3 is TGTGCCAGCAGCTCTACAGGGGAGGACACTGAAGCTTTCTTT. As protein: CASSSTGEDTEAFF.

V and J are TRBV15 and TRBJ2-1; no clear D gene. CDR3 length equals 15 residues. The germline V gene encodes CDR1 LNHNV and CDR2 YYDKDF (reference sequence). Trimming took off 1 base at V and 6 bases at J, with 13 bases between the two ends. DNA of the CDR3: TGTGCCACCAGCAGAGTATTTGCAGGTTCCAATGAGCAGTTCTTC. It yields the protein CATSRVFAGSNEQFF.

The V gene is TRBV7-3, the J gene TRBJ2-3, with a tentative D call TRBD1 (6 bases). Trimming removed 4 bases from V and 4 bases from J, with 18 bases in between. Germline CDR1 is SGHTA and CDR2 is FQGTGA. The CDR3 totals 16 residues. CDR3: CASSYTTGLVADTQYF. CDR3 sequence (DNA): TGTGCCAGCAGCTATACCACAGGGTTGGTCGCAGATACGCAGTATTTT.

This clonotype has only a few counts. The chain links TRBV7-3 to TRBJ2-2; 9 bases map to TRBD1. Germline assignment: CDR1 SGHTA and CDR2 FQGTGA. The CDR3 covers 18 residues. The V and J ends lost 5 bases and 1 base, in that order; junction bases with no gene match: 11. CDR3 amino acids: CASSLTTGGWGNTGELFF. CDR3 nucleotide sequence: TGTGCCAGCAGCCTCACTACAGGGGGCTGGGGGAACACCGGGGAGCTGTTTTTT.

This chain joins TRBV19 and TRBJ2-7; no reliable D call. Germline V gene lookup returns CDR1 LNHDA and CDR2 SQIVND (reference sequence). V was cut by 1 base and J by 1 base, with 11 bases left in between. The CDR3 is 15 residues long. CDR3 in DNA: TGTGCCAGTAGTATAGGGGCCGGTGCGTCCTACGAGCAGTACTTC. Protein sequence: CASSIGAGASYEQYF.

This clonotype was counted between two and nine times. This chain links TRBV6-1 with TRBJ2-1, with TRBD1 matching 7 bases. The CDR3 extends over 15 amino acids. Germline CDR1 is MNHNS and CDR2 is SASEGT. Trimming at V came to 6 bases and at J to 6 bases, leaving 11 bases not matched to a gene. The CDR3 DNA sequence: TGTGCCAGCAGCTCAGACAGGGAAGGGTCCAATGAGCAGTTCTTC. It codes for CASSSDREGSNEQFF.

CDR3 sequence reads: CASSDSPSGSRHTQYF. DNA of the CDR3: TGTGCCAGCAGTGATTCGCCTAGCGGGAGTAGGCATACGCAGTATTTT. The rearrangement joins TRBV6-4 to TRBJ2-3, with 10 bases that match TRBD2. The junction had 10 bases not matched to a gene; V was cut back by 3 bases and J by 7 bases. The CDR3 consists of 16 residues. The germline V gene encodes CDR1 MRHNA and CDR2 SNTAGT.

This clonotype was seen at least ten times. A junction boundary mismatches the germline segment, possibly from a read error. V is TRBV7-7 and J is TRBJ2-2; D is possibly TRBD1 (5 bases). Germline V CDR1 and CDR2: SSHAT, FNYEAQ (reference sequence). CDR3 size: 15 residues. CDR3 sequence: CASSLWTTNTGELFF. In DNA, the CDR3 is TGTGCTAGCAGCTTGTGGACAACTAACACCGGGGAGCTGTTTTTT.

CDR3 nucleotide sequence: TGTGCCAGCAGTTTAAGCCCGACAGGGTATGGCTACACCTTC. Protein: CASSLSPTGYGYTF. The chain couples TRBV27 to TRBJ1-2; 7 positions agree with TRBD1. The germline V gene encodes CDR1 MNHEY and CDR2 SMNVEV (reference sequence). The CDR3 extends over 14 amino acids. Trimming removed 2 bases from V and 5 bases from J; junction bases left unmatched: 5.

This clonotype came up many times. The chain couples TRBV18 to TRBJ2-6; 8 nucleotides match TRBD1. J was trimmed by 0 bases and V by 5 bases; bases with no gene match: 3. Germline V gives CDR1 KGHSH, CDR2 LQKENI. CDR3 length: 16 amino acids. CDR3 sequence (DNA): TGTGCCAGCTCAGGGACAGGCGACTCTGGGGCCAACGTCCTGACTTTC. It yields the protein CASSGTGDSGANVLTF.

The V and J genes are TRBV7-3 and TRBJ2-3, with D hard to call. Germline assignment: CDR1 SGHTA and CDR2 FQGTGA. The CDR3 covers 14 residues. Trimming pared 1 base from V and 6 bases from J, leaving 11 bases between. Here the CDR3 DNA reads TGTGCCAGCAGCTTAAACTCCAATGGGGATACGCAGTATTTT. Translating it yields CASSLNSNGDTQYF.

The J gene is TRBJ2-3, the V gene TRBV14; D is ambiguous. This CDR3 region has 16 residues. Trimming pared 3 bases from V and 2 bases from J, leaving 15 bases between. Looked up from germline, CDR1 is SGHDN and CDR2 is FVKESK. Written as DNA, the CDR3 is TGTGCCAGCAGCCACGCTGAAAAGTTTTTCACAGATACGCAGTATTTT. Its protein is CASSHAEKFFTDTQYF. The full variable domain, its missing parts supplied by reference TRBV14 and TRBJ2-3, is EAGVTQFPSHSVIEKGQTVTLRCDPISGHDNLYWYRRVMGKEIKFLLHFVKESKQDESGMPNNRFLAERTGGTYSTLKVQPAELEDSGVYFCASSHAEKFFTDTQYFGPGTRLTVL.

The J gene is TRBJ1-6, the V gene TRBV20-1, with 9 bases identical to TRBD1. Germline CDR1 reads DFQATT; CDR2 reads SNEGSKA (reference sequence). This CDR3 is built from 14 residues. Losses at the gene ends were 1 base for V and 11 bases for J; bases not matched to a gene: 6. CDR3 nucleotides: TGCAGTGCTAGAGGAGGGACAGGGAGTCCACCCCTCCACTTT. Protein product: CSARGGTGSPPLHF.

As to this clonotype: One end of the junction fails to match germline, which may point to a read error. The rearrangement joins TRBV18 to TRBJ2-1; TRBD2 agrees at 10 bases. The CDR3 is made up of 16 amino acids. Germline CDR1 KGHSH, CDR2 LQKENI. The CDR3 spells CASSTPGLAWGNEQFF. CDR3 DNA sequence: TGTGCCAGCTCAACACCGGGACTAGCGTGGGGGAATGAGCAGTTCTTC.